The 8 T cell receptor beta chains listed next were all sequenced from one sample in a study of cytomegalovirus exposure and HLA in healthy donors. The PCR employed 60 Vbeta primers together with 13 Jbeta primers. Here immunoSEQ multiplex PCR was the method, and the copy in TCRdb shows in-frame clones only, minus some. The profile shows 200,000 to 250,000 clones, 65% to 80% of them singletons. Material: PBMCs. The origin of the receptors is a girl aged 2-10 years in good health and CMV-seronegative.

The rearrangement links TRBV19 to TRBJ2-3; D remains unclear. Per the germline V gene, CDR1 is LNHDA and CDR2 is SQIVND (reference sequence). CDR3 length: 12 amino acids. The V gene lost 5 bases and the J gene lost 4 bases, with 7 bases spanning the gap. The CDR3 spells CASSLAADTQYF. As DNA, the CDR3 is TGTGCCAGTAGTTTGGCCGCAGATACGCAGTATTTT.

V is TRBV27 and J is TRBJ2-5; D may be TRBD1 (5 bases). V gave up 0 bases and J gave up 7 bases, with 12 bases separating them. The length of the CDR3 is 14 residues. CDR1 is MNHEY, CDR2 SMNVEV, per germline (reference sequence). The DNA for the CDR3 is TGTGCCAGCAGTTTATCCCAGGGAAGGGGGACCCAGTACTTC. It specifies CASSLSQGRGTQYF.

This clone was seen a single time. The gene calls are TRBV7-3 and TRBJ2-1; D is unresolved. The CDR3 loop spans 13 amino acids. Germline-derived CDR1 and CDR2 are SGHTA and FQGTGA. V was cut by 0 bases and J by 10 bases, with 10 bases left in between. The CDR3 here is CASSLTSSREQFF. CDR3 DNA: TGTGCCAGCAGCTTAACTAGCTCGCGCGAGCAGTTCTTC.

This clone has only a few counts. The V call is TRBV4-1, the J call TRBJ1-1; D is uncertain. V lost 0 bases and J lost 7, with 3 bases in between. The CDR3 length is 11 residues. Germline loops: CDR1 MGHRA, CDR2 YSYEKL. In DNA, the CDR3 is TGCGCCAGCAGCCAAGACGTTGAAGCTTTCTTT. Its protein is CASSQDVEAFF.

The chain couples TRBV7-9 to TRBJ1-1, with TRBD1 matching over 8 bases. Germline V gene data show CDR1 as SEHNR and CDR2 as FQNEAQ (reference sequence). The trim removed 3 bases at V and 4 bases at J, leaving 7 bases unmatched. The CDR3 runs 15 residues. The CDR3 reads CASSLRTGKGTEAFF. The CDR3 nucleotides read TGTGCCAGCAGCTTGCGGACAGGGAAGGGCACTGAAGCTTTCTTT.

This clone was counted only a few times. The chain uses TRBV2 and TRBJ1-1, with D possibly being TRBD1 (5 bases). The CDR3 extends over 15 amino acids. Trimming took off 6 bases at V and 4 bases at J, with 18 bases between the two ends. Germline CDR1 SNHLY, CDR2 FYNNEI. CDR3 coding DNA: TGTGCCAGCAGGATGGACACCCCCGGGGGCACTGAAGCTTTCTTT. It translates to CASRMDTPGGTEAFF.

The gene calls are TRBV9 and TRBJ1-1; D perhaps matches TRBD1 (6 bases). Between the trimmed V and J ends, which lost 4 bases and 2 bases, there was a span of 12 bases. Looked up from germline, CDR1 is SGDLS and CDR2 is YYNGEE. The CDR3 loop spans 14 amino acids. CDR3 region: CASSPRTENTEAFF. The CDR3 DNA sequence: TGTGCCAGCAGCCCTCGGACAGAAAACACTGAAGCTTTCTTT.

This chain uses TRBV19 with TRBJ1-2, with a weak D call TRBD1 (6 bases). The germline gives CDR1 LNHDA, CDR2 SQIVND (reference sequence). The CDR3 loop spans 12 amino acids. The ends were cut back, 4 bases at V and 8 bases at J, with 11 bases in the middle. The CDR3 region is CASSTGVGGYTF. The CDR3 region has the DNA TGTGCCAGTAGTACAGGGGTGGGAGGCTACACCTTC.